This is a list of T cell receptor beta chains from one sample in a study of blood T cell repertoires in COVID-19. Clones were sequenced by immunoSEQ multiplex PCR, and TCRdb holds only the in-frame ones, with some missing. This table has about 68,000 clones, 85% to 95% appearing once. Source material: peripheral blood. These receptors all stem from a woman aged 55 to 70 with active COVID-19. CDR3s include the opening cysteine and the closing phenylalanine or tryptophan. A D gene is named only where the DNA matches it firmly. Clone size is given for some rows only: seen once, a few or many times, or a class if the clone is expanded.

j_gene: TRBJ2-1
v_gene: TRBV5-1
abundance: .
d_gene: .
CDR3nt: TGCGCCAGCAGCTATGACTCCTACTACAATGAGCAGTTCTTC
CDR3aa: CASSYDSYYNEQFF

j_gene: TRBJ2-7
v_gene: TRBV12-1
abundance: few
d_gene: .
CDR3nt: TGTGCCAGCAGCTCGAGACTAGCGGGACCTCCCTACGAGCAGTACTTC
CDR3aa: CASSSRLAGPPYEQYF

j_gene: TRBJ2-7
v_gene: TRBV27
abundance: .
d_gene: .
CDR3nt: TGTGCCAGCAGGGATCGGGTCTACGAGCAGTACTTC
CDR3aa: CASRDRVYEQYF

j_gene: TRBJ1-5
v_gene: TRBV2
abundance: .
d_gene: .
CDR3nt: TGTGCCAGCAGCCGGGACACAAATCAGCCCCAGCATTTT
CDR3aa: CASSRDTNQPQHF

j_gene: TRBJ2-7
v_gene: TRBV4-2
abundance: .
d_gene: .
CDR3nt: TGTGCCAGCAGCCAAGCAAGCGAGACTGCTCGTGAGCAGTACTTC
CDR3aa: CASSQASETAREQYF

j_gene: TRBJ2-1
v_gene: TRBV18
abundance: .
d_gene: TRBD2
CDR3nt: TGTGCCAGCTCATCTTCGGGCCCGTGGCGGGAGAGTTACAATGAGCAGTTCTTC
CDR3aa: CASSSSGPWRESYNEQFF

j_gene: TRBJ2-5
v_gene: TRBV11-2
abundance: .
d_gene: TRBD2
CDR3nt: TGTGCCAGCAGTCCCTTCGGGGGGGCGAGGGAGACCCAGTACTTC
CDR3aa: CASSPFGGARETQYF

j_gene: TRBJ2-7
v_gene: TRBV13
abundance: .
d_gene: .
CDR3nt: TGTGCCAGCAGCTTACCACAGGGCGGCTACGAGCAGTACTTC
CDR3aa: CASSLPQGGYEQYF

j_gene: TRBJ1-4
v_gene: TRBV4-1
abundance: .
d_gene: .
CDR3nt: TGCGCCAGCAGCCAGCTAGGTAGGCGCCTGCCGGTGGAAAAACTGTTTTTT
CDR3aa: CASSQLGRRLPVEKLFF

j_gene: TRBJ2-1
v_gene: TRBV2
abundance: .
d_gene: TRBD2
CDR3nt: TGTGCCAGCAGTGGACTAGCGGGAGGTTATAATGAGCAGTTCTTC
CDR3aa: CASSGLAGGYNEQFF

j_gene: TRBJ2-5
v_gene: TRBV9
abundance: .
d_gene: TRBD2
CDR3nt: TGTGCCAGCAGCGGACTAGCGATCCAAGAGACCCAGTACTTC
CDR3aa: CASSGLAIQETQYF

j_gene: TRBJ1-1
v_gene: TRBV11-3
abundance: .
d_gene: .
CDR3nt: TGTGCCAGCAGCTTCACAGGTTCTGTTGAAGCTTTCTTT
CDR3aa: CASSFTGSVEAFF

j_gene: TRBJ2-1
v_gene: TRBV3-1/TRBV3-2
abundance: .
d_gene: TRBD2
CDR3nt: TGTGCCAGCAGCCCGAGACTAGCTAGTAATGAGCAGTTCTTC
CDR3aa: CASSPRLASNEQFF

j_gene: TRBJ1-4
v_gene: TRBV25-1
abundance: .
d_gene: TRBD1
CDR3nt: TGTGCCAGCAGTGAAGGAATACAGGGGGCGGGAGATAATGAAAAACTGTTTTTT
CDR3aa: CASSEGIQGAGDNEKLFF

j_gene: TRBJ2-1
v_gene: TRBV4-2
abundance: .
d_gene: TRBD1
CDR3nt: TGTGCCAGCAGCCAAGATTTCGGACAGGGTCCACAGGAGCAGTTCTTC
CDR3aa: CASSQDFGQGPQEQFF